These 6 T cell receptor beta chains originate from one sample sequenced in a study of blood T cell repertoires in COVID-19. Using immunoSEQ multiplex PCR, the repertoire was profiled, and TCRdb retains in-frame clones only, with some absent. The sample records approximately 300,000 clones, around 88% being singletons. The sequenced sample was peripheral blood. These receptor sequences come from a man between 40 and 49 years old with acute or convalescent COVID-19.

The V call is TRBV19, the J call TRBJ2-7; 8 nucleotides align to TRBD1. Per the germline V gene, CDR1 is LNHDA and CDR2 is SQIVND (reference sequence). The V segment lost 4 bases and the J segment 0 bases; nucleotides outside the gene matches: 2. The CDR3 loop spans 14 amino acids. CDR3 DNA sequence: TGTGCCAGTAGTAGAGGACAGGGCTCCTACGAGCAGTACTTC. Amino acids: CASSRGQGSYEQYF.

The V call is TRBV13, the J call TRBJ2-4, with TRBD1 matching over 7 bases. V gave up 5 bases and J gave up 9 bases; unmatched junction bases: 10. From germline, CDR1 is PRHDT and CDR2 FYEKMQ (reference sequence). This CDR3 has 14 residues. CDR3 in amino acids: CASSPRQGISIQYF. CDR3 DNA: TGTGCCAGCAGCCCCCGACAGGGTATAAGCATTCAGTACTTC.

The chain links TRBV2 to TRBJ1-1; 8 bases are shared with TRBD1. The CDR3 loop spans 14 amino acids. The V and J ends lost 4 bases and 4 bases, in that order; junction bases with no gene match: 5. CDR1 is SNHLY and CDR2 is FYNNEI in the germline V gene. This CDR3 reads CASSGLTGATEAFF. The CDR3 DNA sequence: TGTGCCAGCAGTGGCTTGACAGGGGCCACTGAAGCTTTCTTT.

The chain employs TRBV25-1 and TRBJ1-5; D call uncertain. With 6 bases removed from V and 2 bases from J, the gap between germline ends came to 5 bases. CDR1 is MGHDK and CDR2 is SYGVNS in the germline V gene. This CDR3 has 12 amino acids. CDR3 nucleotides: TGTGCCAGCAGGAGGCGCAATCAGCCCCAGCATTTT. As protein: CASRRRNQPQHF.

The table lists this clone with a count of one. This chain uses TRBV15 with TRBJ1-2, with a possible D match to TRBD1 (5 bases). V gave up 1 base and J gave up 1 base, with 10 bases separating them. The germline CDR1 and CDR2 sequences are LNHNV and YYDKDF (reference sequence). This CDR3 is 15 amino acids long. CDR3 in amino acids: CATSRGADSNYGYTF. The CDR3 DNA sequence: TGTGCCACCAGCAGAGGGGCAGACAGTAACTATGGCTACACCTTC. The full variable domain, rest sourced from reference TRBV15 and TRBJ1-2, is DAMVIQNPRYQVTQFGKPVTLSCSQTLNHNVMYWYQQKSSQAPKLLFHYYDKDFNNEADTPDNFQSRRPNTSFCFLDIRSPGLGDTAMYLCATSRGADSNYGYTFGSGTRLTVV.

The chain joins TRBV19 to TRBJ1-6; 8 bases map to TRBD1. V shed 7 bases, J shed 10 bases, and the junction held 9 bases outside the gene matches. Germline loops: CDR1 LNHDA, CDR2 SQIVND (reference sequence). The CDR3 contains 14 residues. DNA of the CDR3: TGTGCCAGTACCGAGGACAGGGTTGGATCACCCCTCCACTTT. As protein: CASTEDRVGSPLHF.